The clone carrying this T cell receptor beta chain was counted many times. This entry is derived from a study of T cells in Graves' hyperthyroidism and ophthalmopathy. This CDR3 is 14 amino acids long. CDR1 is LNHDA, CDR2 SQIVND, per germline (reference sequence). V dropped 9 bases and J dropped 2 bases, with 16 bases sitting between them. There were TCR beta CDR3 regions amplified from RNA transcripts. First-round RT-PCR with HTBI primers amplified the TCR CDR3 region. TCRdb independently ran MiXCR on the multiplex PCR reads; one entry per CDR3 protein. The sample includes 490,000 or so distinct CDR3 sequences, over 35% seen only once; the top ten take around 44%.

The source material was peripheral blood or thyroid tissue (not recorded which). The TCR was taken from an adult woman with Graves' disease, either hyperthyroidism or ophthalmopathy (not recorded which). The rearrangement uses TRBV19 and TRBJ1-2; perhaps TRBD1 as D (5 bases). The CDR3 nucleotides are TGTGCCAGCAGGCTGGGGGGGACGAACTATGGCTACACCTTC. Its translation is CASRLGGTNYGYTF.